This entry lists 29 T cell receptor beta chains sequenced from one sample in a study of cytomegalovirus exposure and HLA in healthy donors. A multiplex PCR was run with 60 Vbeta primers and 13 Jbeta primers. The repertoire was sequenced with immunoSEQ multiplex PCR; TCRdb's copy has only in-frame clones and lacks some. The profile covers about 140,000 clones, with around 73% appearing a single time and around 1.6% taken by the ten largest. Sequencing input: PBMCs. These receptors came from a female donor in good health and CMV-seronegative.

The chain links TRBV28 to TRBJ1-4; the D gene is possibly TRBD1 (5 bases). Germline-derived CDR1 and CDR2 are MDHEN and SYDVKM. V lost 3 bases and J 5 bases, leaving 19 bases between the germline ends. The CDR3 runs to 17 residues. The CDR3 region has the DNA TGTGCCAGCAGTTTGTGGCCTGTGGGGGGACGGAATGAAAAACTGTTTTTT. Protein: CASSLWPVGGRNEKLFF.

This chain uses TRBV19 with TRBJ1-5, with 9 bases lining up with TRBD1. J gave up 7 bases and V 5 bases, and 6 bases lay outside the gene matches. The germline V gene has CDR1 LNHDA and CDR2 SQIVND (reference sequence). CDR3 length: 14 amino acids. The CDR3 DNA reads as TGTGCCAGTAGTGCCGGGACAGGGCGCCAGCCCCAGCATTTT. The encoded protein is CASSAGTGRQPQHF.

This clone appeared a few times. CDR3 sequence (DNA): TGTGCCAGCAGCTTCCAACTGTTCACTGAAGCTTTCTTT. It specifies CASSFQLFTEAFF. V is TRBV7-2 and J is TRBJ1-1; D is ambiguous. This CDR3 region has 13 residues. Trimming removed 3 bases at V and 4 bases at J, with 9 bases between. Germline V gene lookup returns CDR1 SGHTA and CDR2 FQGNSA.

The V and J genes are TRBV6-5 and TRBJ1-1; 8 bases agree with TRBD1. The CDR3 has 13 amino acids. V was clipped by 6 bases and J by 5 bases; unmatched bases: 5. Germline assignment: CDR1 MNHEY and CDR2 SVGAGI. The CDR3 nucleotides read TGTGCCAGCAGCGGACAGGGCTGGACTGAAGCTTTCTTT. Its protein product is CASSGQGWTEAFF.

The chain joins TRBV7-3 to TRBJ2-6; 9 bases align to TRBD1. CDR1 is SGHTA, CDR2 FQGTGA, per germline. Germline trimming cut 5 bases from V and 2 bases from J; bases unmatched to any gene: 4. The CDR3 contains 16 residues. As DNA, the CDR3 is TGTGCCAGCAGCGCAAGGGACAGGGCTGGGGCCAACGTCCTGACTTTC. Translating it yields CASSARDRAGANVLTF.

The chain has TRBV11-2 and TRBJ2-7; perhaps TRBD2 as D (5 bases). This CDR3 contains 14 residues. Per germline, CDR1 SGHAT and CDR2 FQNNGV. The V gene lost 1 base and the J gene lost 1 base, with 8 bases spanning the gap. This CDR3 reads CASSLGGRSYEQYF. CDR3 in DNA: TGTGCCAGCAGCTTAGGAGGGCGATCCTACGAGCAGTACTTC.

The chain joins TRBV14 to TRBJ2-7, with 11 bases that match TRBD1. Germline values: CDR1 SGHDN, CDR2 FVKESK. With V trimmed by 6 bases and J by 0 bases, 4 bases remained unmatched. The CDR3 extends over 15 amino acids. The CDR3 reads CASSSGQGASYEQYF. CDR3 sequence (DNA): TGTGCCAGCAGTTCAGGACAGGGGGCCTCCTACGAGCAGTACTTC.

The chain couples TRBV28 to TRBJ2-6; 8 nucleotides match TRBD1. CDR1 MDHEN and CDR2 SYDVKM come from the germline V gene. The CDR3 has 18 residues. V trimming: 7 bases; J trimming: 3 bases; junction bases outside the gene matches: 14. This chain's CDR3 is CASNPAHLQGGGANVLTF. The CDR3 coding sequence is TGTGCCAGCAATCCGGCACACTTACAGGGGGGTGGGGCCAACGTCCTGACTTTC. Together with reference TRBV28 and TRBJ2-6, the CDR3 gives the full variable domain: DVKVTQSSRYLVKRTGEKVFLECVQDMDHENMFWYRQDPGLGLRLIYFSYDVKMKEKGDIPEGYSVSREKKERFSLILESASTNQTSMYLCASNPAHLQGGGANVLTFGAGSRLTVL.

This clone has only a few counts. The chain recombines TRBV30 with TRBJ1-6; 12 nucleotides agree with TRBD1. Germline CDR1 and CDR2: GTSNPN and SVGIG (reference sequence). CDR3 size: 13 residues. V trimming: 5 bases; J trimming: 10 bases; junction bases outside the gene matches: 3. The CDR3 DNA is TGTGCCTGGGAGGGACAGGGGGCCTCACCCCTCCACTTT. This encodes CAWEGQGASPLHF.

J is TRBJ1-4 and V is TRBV6-1; D perhaps matches TRBD1 (6 bases). The CDR3 is 15 residues long. The germline CDR1 and CDR2 sequences are MNHNS and SASEGT. V dropped 6 bases and J dropped 6 bases, with 17 bases sitting between them. This chain's CDR3 is CASSAKGEGDEKLFF. The CDR3 region has the DNA TGTGCCAGCAGCGCTAAGGGGGAGGGAGATGAAAAACTGTTTTTT.

The chain recombines TRBV29-1 with TRBJ2-7; TRBD1 agrees at 8 bases. The CDR3 totals 11 residues. V lost 7 bases and J lost 4; bases outside the gene matches: 3. Germline V lookup: CDR1 SQVTM, CDR2 ANQGSEA. The CDR3, as DNA: TGCAGCGCTTACAGGGGGTACGAGCAGTACTTC. It is translated as CSAYRGYEQYF.

The V gene is TRBV4-1, the J gene TRBJ2-7; 9 bases agree with TRBD2. From germline, CDR1 is MGHRA and CDR2 YSYEKL. V gave up 3 bases and J gave up 5 bases; unmatched junction bases: 8. The CDR3 has 15 residues. CDR3 loop: CASSHRTSVSDEQYF. In nucleotides, the CDR3 is TGCGCCAGCAGCCACCGGACTAGCGTTTCCGACGAGCAGTACTTC.

As regards this clone: The junction shows a germline mismatch at one end, possibly a read error. The genes are TRBV5-1 and TRBJ2-2, with D maybe TRBD2 (5 bases). From germline, CDR1 is SGHRS and CDR2 YFSETQ. The CDR3 consists of 12 residues. Here the CDR3 reads CASRRGFRGAVF. In DNA form, the CDR3 reads TGCGCCAGCAGAAGAGGATTCCGGGGAGCTGTTTTT. Full variable domain (rest looked up from reference TRBV5-1 and TRBJ2-2): KAGVTQTPRYLIKTRGQQVTLSCSPISGHRSVSWYQQTPGQGLQFLFEYFSETQRNKGNFPGRFSGRQFSNSRSEMNVSTLELGDSALYLCASRRGFRGAVFGEGSRLTVL.

The chain couples TRBV7-2 to TRBJ1-2; D unresolved. V lost 4 bases and J lost 3, with 9 bases in between. This CDR3 comprises 13 residues. CDR1 and CDR2 (germline): SGHTA, FQGNSA. The CDR3 reads CASSYDNYYGYTF. DNA of the CDR3: TGTGCCAGCAGCTATGACAACTACTATGGCTACACCTTC.

The chain uses TRBV7-9 and TRBJ1-2; TRBD1 matches at 9 bases. Germline CDR1 is SEHNR and CDR2 is FQNEAQ (reference sequence). The CDR3 extends over 12 amino acids. The CDR3 DNA follows: TGTGTCGTGCGGACAGGGGATTATGGCTACACCTTC. This sequence encodes CVVRTGDYGYTF. Complete variable domain (other parts from reference TRBV7-9 and TRBJ1-2): DTGVSQNPRHKITKRGQNVTFRCDPISEHNRLYWYRQTLGQGPEFLTYFQNEAQLEKSRLLSDRFSAERPKGSFSTLEIQRTEQGDSAMYLCVVRTGDYGYTFGSGTRLTVV.

The chain combines TRBV2 with TRBJ1-2; possibly TRBD1 for D (6 bases). Between the trimmed V and J ends, which lost 2 bases and 8 bases, there was a span of 12 bases. Germline-derived CDR1 and CDR2 are SNHLY and FYNNEI. The CDR3 sequence is 13 residues long. The CDR3 loop reads CASSETNRDGYTF. CDR3 coding DNA: TGTGCCAGCAGTGAAACAAACAGGGACGGCTACACCTTC.

The chain recombines TRBV7-5 with TRBJ2-7; the table's D call, TRBD2, was not checked against the DNA. TRBV7-5 is a documented pseudogene. This CDR3 has 14 amino acids. Here the CDR3 reads CARSPPGRTRGQYF. For the CDR3, the DNA is TGTGCCAGAAGCCCCCCGGGGAGGACAAGAGGGCAGTACTTC.

The gene calls are TRBV7-9 and TRBJ2-7; TRBD1 is a possible D gene (5 bases). This CDR3 spans 16 amino acids. V dropped 1 base and J dropped 0 bases, with 13 bases sitting between them. Germline lookup yields CDR1 SEHNR and CDR2 FQNEAQ (reference sequence). The CDR3 sequence: CASSLVRLDSSYEQYF. In DNA form, the CDR3 reads TGTGCCAGCAGCTTAGTCCGGCTCGACAGCTCCTACGAGCAGTACTTC.

This clone was observed once. The CDR3 sequence: CASSPQGQSTDTQYF. CDR3 sequence (DNA): TGTGCCAGCAGTCCCCAAGGACAGAGCACAGATACGCAGTATTTT. The chain combines TRBV6-6 with TRBJ2-3, with D maybe TRBD1 (6 bases). The CDR3 spans 15 residues. Germline assignment: CDR1 MNHNY and CDR2 SVGAGI (reference sequence). The V end lost 5 bases, the J end lost 0 bases, and 12 bases lay between the germline ends.

The rearrangement uses TRBV2 and TRBJ2-7; 11 bases are a match to TRBD1. From germline, CDR1 is SNHLY and CDR2 FYNNEI. The CDR3 spans 15 residues. V gave up 6 bases and J gave up 4 bases; unmatched junction bases: 8. This chain's CDR3 is CASRQRTGGGYEQYF. In DNA, the CDR3 is TGTGCCAGCAGACAACGGACAGGGGGCGGGTACGAGCAGTACTTC.

The genes are TRBV6-1 and TRBJ2-1; TRBD2 matches 13 bases. This CDR3 contains 15 residues. Germline CDR1 and CDR2: MNHNS and SASEGT. The junction had 2 bases not matched to a gene; V was cut back by 4 bases and J by 5 bases. The CDR3 DNA is TGTGCCAGCAGTGGGGGGACTAGCGGGAACAATGAGCAGTTCTTC. It is translated as CASSGGTSGNNEQFF.

The chain links TRBV7-3 to TRBJ2-3, with D perhaps TRBD1 (5 bases). CDR1 SGHTA and CDR2 FQGTGA come from the germline V gene. V dropped 5 bases and J dropped 2 bases, with 14 bases sitting between them. The CDR3 has 15 amino acids. The CDR3 DNA reads TGTGCCAGCAGCCGTGACAGCTCCCCCACAGATACGCAGTATTTT. Protein sequence: CASSRDSSPTDTQYF. Full variable domain (outside the CDR3, taken from reference TRBV7-3 and TRBJ2-3): GAGVSQTPSNKVTEKGKYVELRCDPISGHTALYWYRQSLGQGPEFLIYFQGTGAADDSGLPNDRFFAVRPEGSVSTLKIQRTERGDSAVYLCASSRDSSPTDTQYFGPGTRLTVL.

The chain is built from TRBV10-3 and TRBJ1-1; TRBD1 matches 7 bases. Germline trimming cut 10 bases from V and 6 bases from J; bases unmatched to any gene: 14. The CDR3 extends over 14 amino acids. Germline lookup yields CDR1 ENHRY and CDR2 SYGVKD. For the CDR3, the DNA is TGTGCCACGGGATTAGAAGGGCAGGGGGCTGAAGCTTTCTTT. This codes for CATGLEGQGAEAFF.

This chain uses TRBV19 with TRBJ1-5; weak D call: TRBD1 (5 bases). The ends were cut back, 4 bases at V and 7 bases at J, with 14 bases in the middle. CDR1 and CDR2 (germline): LNHDA, SQIVND (reference sequence). The CDR3 has 14 amino acids. The CDR3 loop is CASSTGRGDQPQHF. CDR3 bases: TGTGCCAGTAGTACGGGACGCGGGGACCAGCCCCAGCATTTT.

V and J are TRBV29-1 and TRBJ2-7, with a possible D match to TRBD1 (5 bases). The CDR3 runs to 11 residues. Trimming cost V 3 bases and J 3 bases, with 6 bases left between them. Germline V lookup: CDR1 SQVTM, CDR2 ANQGSEA. The DNA of the CDR3 is TGCAGCGTTGAGACAGACTACGAGCAGTACTTC. Residues: CSVETDYEQYF.

In this sample, this clone turned up once. The rearrangement joins TRBV7-3 to TRBJ2-3; 9 bases align to TRBD2. V dropped 0 bases and J dropped 6; count of bases not matched to a gene: 7. From germline, CDR1 is SGHTA and CDR2 FQGTGA. The CDR3 loop spans 16 amino acids. CDR3 sequence reads: CASSLTLAGPQDTQYF. The CDR3 nucleotides are TGTGCCAGCAGCTTAACCCTAGCGGGACCCCAGGATACGCAGTATTTT.

The rearrangement joins TRBV30 to TRBJ1-1; 9 positions agree with TRBD1. This CDR3 comprises 13 residues. The germline V gene has CDR1 GTSNPN and CDR2 SVGIG (reference sequence). The V gene end was trimmed by 2 bases and the J gene end by 7 bases; junction bases not matched to a gene: 5. The CDR3 DNA reads as TGTGCCTGGAGTACGGACAGGGGAAGTGAAGCTTTCTTT. Its translation is CAWSTDRGSEAFF. Full variable domain (outside the CDR3, taken from reference TRBV30 and TRBJ1-1): SQTIHQWPATLVQPVGSPLSLECTVEGTSNPNLYWYRQAAGRGLQLLFYSVGIGQISSEVPQNLSASRPQDRQFILSSKKLLLSDSGFYLCAWSTDRGSEAFFGQGTRLTVV.

This clone turned up a few times. The rearrangement joins TRBV6-6 to TRBJ1-1; D is uncertain. Trimming took off 4 bases at V and 1 base at J, with 10 bases between the two ends. Germline values: CDR1 MNHNY, CDR2 SVGAGI (reference sequence). The CDR3 is made up of 14 amino acids. CDR3 in DNA: TGTGCCAGCAGTTCCACACAGCCGAACACTGAAGCTTTCTTT. Encoded protein: CASSSTQPNTEAFF.

The chain employs TRBV15 and TRBJ2-1, with D tentatively TRBD2 (5 bases). This CDR3 contains 19 residues. Germline CDR1 LNHNV, CDR2 YYDKDF (reference sequence). Trimming pared 2 bases from V and 8 bases from J, leaving 28 bases between. CDR3 DNA sequence: TGTGCCACCAGCAGACTCCCTCTCGGTCGTGGAGGAGGTATGGATGAGCAGTTCTTC. Amino acids: CATSRLPLGRGGGMDEQFF.